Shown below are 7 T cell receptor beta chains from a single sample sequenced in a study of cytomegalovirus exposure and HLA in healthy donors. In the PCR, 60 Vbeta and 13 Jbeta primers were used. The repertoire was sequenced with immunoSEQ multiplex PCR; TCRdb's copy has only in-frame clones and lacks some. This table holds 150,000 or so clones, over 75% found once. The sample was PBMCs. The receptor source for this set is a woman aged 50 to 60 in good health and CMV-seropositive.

CDR3 loop: CASSFRQGVYNEQFF. The CDR3 nucleotides are TGTGCCAGCAGCTTCCGACAGGGGGTTTACAATGAGCAGTTCTTC. This chain links TRBV7-2 with TRBJ2-1; 9 bases are shared with TRBD1. This CDR3 is 15 amino acids long. Germline V CDR1 and CDR2: SGHTA, FQGNSA. With 3 bases clipped from V and 4 bases from J, the junction kept 4 bases outside the gene matches.

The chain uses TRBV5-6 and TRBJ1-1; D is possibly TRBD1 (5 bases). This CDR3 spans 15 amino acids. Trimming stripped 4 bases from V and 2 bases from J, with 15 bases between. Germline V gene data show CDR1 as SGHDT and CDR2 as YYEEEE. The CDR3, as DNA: TGTGCCAGCAGCCCTGAGGGGAGGGGAAACACTGAAGCTTTCTTT. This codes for CASSPEGRGNTEAFF. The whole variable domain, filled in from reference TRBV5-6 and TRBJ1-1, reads DAGVTQSPTHLIKTRGQQVTLRCSPKSGHDTVSWYQQALGQGPQFIFQYYEEEERQRGNFPDRFSGHQFPNYSSELNVNALLLGDSALYLCASSPEGRGNTEAFFGQGTRLTVV.

The CDR3 spells CALNQGGGETQYF. The CDR3 nucleotides read TGTGCCCTCAATCAGGGGGGCGGTGAGACCCAGTACTTC. The V call is TRBV2, the J call TRBJ2-5; perhaps TRBD1 as D (7 bases). The CDR3 has 13 residues. The germline V gene encodes CDR1 SNHLY and CDR2 FYNNEI. V lost 11 bases and J lost 5, with 18 bases in between.

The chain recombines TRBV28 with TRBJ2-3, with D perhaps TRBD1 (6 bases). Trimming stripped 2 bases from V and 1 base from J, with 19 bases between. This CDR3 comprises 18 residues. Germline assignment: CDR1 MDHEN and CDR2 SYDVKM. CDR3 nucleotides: TGTGCCAGCAGTTTAAACGGCCTGACGACAGGCGGCACAGATACGCAGTATTTT. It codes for CASSLNGLTTGGTDTQYF.

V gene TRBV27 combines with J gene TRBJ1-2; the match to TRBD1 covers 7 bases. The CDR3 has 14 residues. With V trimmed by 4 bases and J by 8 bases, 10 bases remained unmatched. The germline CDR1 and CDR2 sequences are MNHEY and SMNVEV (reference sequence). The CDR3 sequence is CASSSNRDREGYTF. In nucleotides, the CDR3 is TGTGCCAGCAGTTCTAACCGGGACAGAGAAGGCTACACCTTC.

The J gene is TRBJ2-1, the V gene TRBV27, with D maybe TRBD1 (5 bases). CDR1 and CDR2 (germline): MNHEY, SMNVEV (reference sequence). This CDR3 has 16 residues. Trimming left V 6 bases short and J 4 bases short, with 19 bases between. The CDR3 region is CASRPSMGRIYNEQFF. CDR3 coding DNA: TGTGCCAGCAGACCGTCGATGGGGCGAATATACAATGAGCAGTTCTTC.

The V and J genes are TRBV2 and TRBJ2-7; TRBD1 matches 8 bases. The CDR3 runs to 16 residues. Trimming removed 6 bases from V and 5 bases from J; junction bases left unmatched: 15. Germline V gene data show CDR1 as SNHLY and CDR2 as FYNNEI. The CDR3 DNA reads TGTGCCAGCAGCGTTGCGGAAACAGGGGGGTTTGACGAGCAGTACTTC. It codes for CASSVAETGGFDEQYF.